A single sample is the source of the 7 T cell receptor beta chains below, sequenced in a study of cytomegalovirus exposure and HLA in healthy donors. Profiling relied on immunoSEQ multiplex PCR, and the TCRdb table lists in-frame clones only, not all of them. The sample lists 67,000 or so clones; approximately 93% were seen once. The source material was PBMCs. These receptors were taken from a young man in good health and CMV-seropositive.

The chain combines TRBV5-1 with TRBJ2-7; the D gene is possibly TRBD2 (6 bases). The germline V gene has CDR1 SGHRS and CDR2 YFSETQ. Trimming removed 3 bases at V and 2 bases at J, with 15 bases between. The CDR3 loop spans 15 amino acids. In DNA, the CDR3 is TGCGCCAGCAGCTCCATTAGCGGAACGACCTACGAGCAGTACTTC. Translating gives CASSSISGTTYEQYF.

V and J are TRBV11-2 and TRBJ2-3; the D is unclear. CDR1 is SGHAT, CDR2 FQNNGV, per germline. Trimming took 0 bases from V and 5 from J, leaving 12 bases between them. The CDR3 is 15 amino acids. The CDR3 DNA follows: TGTGCCAGCAGCTTAGATTTGCGGCCGAGAGATACGCAGTATTTT. The encoded protein is CASSLDLRPRDTQYF.

The rearrangement links TRBV30 to TRBJ2-1; no clear D. V lost 3 bases to trimming and J lost 6 bases, with 6 bases between them. CDR3 size: 11 residues. Germline V gives CDR1 GTSNPN, CDR2 SVGIG (reference sequence). In DNA, the CDR3 is TGTGCCTGGAGACTGTTCAATGAGCAGTTCTTC. Its protein product is CAWRLFNEQFF.

The chain has TRBV11-2 and TRBJ2-1, with a possible D match to TRBD1 (6 bases). Trimming removed 4 bases at V and 3 bases at J, with 10 bases between. The CDR3 runs 14 residues. Germline values: CDR1 SGHAT, CDR2 FQNNGV. This CDR3 is CASSYGTSYNEQFF. The CDR3 coding sequence is TGTGCCAGCAGCTACGGGACAAGCTACAATGAGCAGTTCTTC.

The chain carries TRBV29-1 and TRBJ2-2, with D unresolved. The germline V gene encodes CDR1 SQVTM and CDR2 ANQGSEA. V dropped 4 bases and J dropped 2 bases, with 8 bases sitting between them. CDR3 size: 13 residues. The CDR3 protein is CSVVDSNTGELFF. For the CDR3, the DNA is TGCAGCGTTGTAGACTCCAACACCGGGGAGCTGTTTTTT.

The chain combines TRBV7-8 with TRBJ1-6; 8 bases agree with TRBD1. This CDR3 has 17 amino acids. Germline CDR1 and CDR2: SGHVS and FQNEAQ. J was trimmed by 9 bases and V by 1 base; bases with no gene match: 11. CDR3 in amino acids: CASSLDPTVTGGSPLHF. CDR3 sequence (DNA): TGTGCCAGCAGCTTAGACCCGACAGTCACAGGGGGTTCACCCCTCCACTTT.

J is TRBJ2-2 and V is TRBV19; 13 bases are shared with TRBD2. J gave up 3 bases and V 7 bases, and 5 bases lay outside the gene matches. Germline V gene data show CDR1 as LNHDA and CDR2 as SQIVND (reference sequence). The CDR3 covers 16 residues. The CDR3 spells CASKTSGGADTGELFF. The CDR3 DNA reads as TGTGCCAGTAAAACTAGCGGGGGGGCCGACACCGGGGAGCTGTTTTTT.